One and the same sample provided the 7 T cell receptor beta chains below, sequenced in a study of blood T cell repertoires in COVID-19. Method: immunoSEQ multiplex PCR; TCRdb's copy keeps in-frame clones and lacks some. Counted here are fewer than 150,000 clones, approximately 79% occurring once; the ten biggest clones make up 2.5% to 3%. The sample was peripheral blood. The receptors come from a man aged 45-60 years with acute or convalescent COVID-19.

The chain employs TRBV9 and TRBJ2-3; no firm D call. The germline gives CDR1 SGDLS, CDR2 YYNGEE. This CDR3 spans 13 amino acids. V lost 3 bases, J lost 0 bases, and 5 bases lay in between. The CDR3 DNA reads TGTGCCAGCAGCGCCCTAAGCACAGATACGCAGTATTTT. Its protein product is CASSALSTDTQYF.

The chain links TRBV5-6 to TRBJ1-2; TRBD1 matches at 9 bases. V lost 3 bases and J lost 3; bases outside the gene matches: 6. The CDR3 is 15 amino acids. Germline assignment: CDR1 SGHDT and CDR2 YYEEEE. CDR3 in amino acids: CASSSPGQGHYGYTF. The CDR3 nucleotides read TGTGCCAGCAGCTCTCCGGGACAGGGCCACTATGGCTACACCTTC.

V is TRBV9 and J is TRBJ1-3, with D perhaps matching TRBD1 (6 bases). CDR3 length: 17 residues. Germline assignment: CDR1 SGDLS and CDR2 YYNGEE. The V end lost 0 bases, the J end lost 0 bases, and 13 bases lay between the germline ends. The DNA of the CDR3 is TGTGCCAGCAGCGTAGGGGCGGGGGCGAGCTCTGGAAACACCATATATTTT. Its protein product is CASSVGAGASSGNTIYF.

The genes are TRBV5-1 and TRBJ1-1, with 8 bases identical to TRBD1. In germline, CDR1 is SGHRS, CDR2 YFSETQ. V trimming: 4 bases; J trimming: 7 bases; junction bases outside the gene matches: 9. CDR3 size: 14 residues. The CDR3 reads CASSPGTGGLEAFF. DNA of the CDR3: TGCGCCAGCAGCCCCGGGACAGGAGGACTTGAAGCTTTCTTT. Full variable domain (missing parts from reference TRBV5-1 and TRBJ1-1): KAGVTQTPRYLIKTRGQQVTLSCSPISGHRSVSWYQQTPGQGLQFLFEYFSETQRNKGNFPGRFSGRQFSNSRSEMNVSTLELGDSALYLCASSPGTGGLEAFFGQGTRLTVV.

This rearrangement joins TRBV5-1 to TRBJ2-3; 14 bases agree with TRBD2. The germline V gene encodes CDR1 SGHRS and CDR2 YFSETQ. This CDR3 region has 16 residues. Trimming at V came to 6 bases and at J to 4 bases, leaving 7 bases not matched to a gene. The CDR3 bases are TGCGCCAGCAACTCGGGGACTAGCGGGGGTCCAGATACGCAGTATTTT. As protein: CASNSGTSGGPDTQYF.

The chain links TRBV7-9 to TRBJ1-6; 9 nucleotides line up with TRBD1. Germline V gives CDR1 SEHNR, CDR2 FQNEAQ (reference sequence). The CDR3 consists of 17 residues. V shed 4 bases and J 3 bases; nucleotides not matched to a gene: 7. CDR3 sequence (DNA): TGTGCCAGCAGCTCAGCAGGACAGGGGCACTATAATTCACCCCTCCACTTT. It yields the protein CASSSAGQGHYNSPLHF.

This clone was seen only once. CDR3 coding DNA: TGTGCCACCAGACTCGGGACAGGGGTGTCGATTAGCAATCAGCCCCAGCATTTT. Protein: CATRLGTGVSISNQPQHF. This sequence joins TRBV15 and TRBJ1-5; 10 nucleotides match TRBD1. There are 18 residues in the CDR3. V shed 6 bases, J shed 0 bases, and the junction held 11 bases outside the gene matches. Germline CDR1 is LNHNV and CDR2 is YYDKDF (reference sequence).